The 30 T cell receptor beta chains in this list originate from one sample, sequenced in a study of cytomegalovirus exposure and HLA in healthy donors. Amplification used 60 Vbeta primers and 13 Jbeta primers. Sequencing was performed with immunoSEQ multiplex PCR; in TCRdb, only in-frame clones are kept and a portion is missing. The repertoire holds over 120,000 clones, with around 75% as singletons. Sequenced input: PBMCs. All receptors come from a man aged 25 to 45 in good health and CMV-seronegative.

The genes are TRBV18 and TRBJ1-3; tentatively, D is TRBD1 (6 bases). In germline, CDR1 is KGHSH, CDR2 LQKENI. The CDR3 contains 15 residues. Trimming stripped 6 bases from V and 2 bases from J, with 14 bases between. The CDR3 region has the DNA TGTGCCAGCTCCATGGACAGAGTAGCTGGAAACACCATATATTTT. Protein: CASSMDRVAGNTIYF.

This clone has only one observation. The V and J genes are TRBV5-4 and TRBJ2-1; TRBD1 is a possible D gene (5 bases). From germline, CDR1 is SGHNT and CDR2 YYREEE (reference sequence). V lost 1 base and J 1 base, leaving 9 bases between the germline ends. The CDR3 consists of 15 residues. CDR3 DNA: TGTGCCAGCAGCTTGCCAGGGATTTCCTACAATGAGCAGTTCTTC. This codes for CASSLPGISYNEQFF.

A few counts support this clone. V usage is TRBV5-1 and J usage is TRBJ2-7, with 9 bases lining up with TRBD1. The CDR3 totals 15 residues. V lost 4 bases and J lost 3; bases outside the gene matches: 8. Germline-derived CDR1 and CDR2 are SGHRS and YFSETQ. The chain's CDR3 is CASSLAGTGFYEQYF. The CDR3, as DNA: TGCGCCAGCAGCCTGGCCGGGACAGGGTTCTACGAGCAGTACTTC.

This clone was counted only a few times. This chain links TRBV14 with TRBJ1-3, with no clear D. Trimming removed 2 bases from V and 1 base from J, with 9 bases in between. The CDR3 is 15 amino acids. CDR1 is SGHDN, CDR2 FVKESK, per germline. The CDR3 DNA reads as TGTGCCAGCAGCCAACAGATTCTGTCTGGAAACACCATATATTTT. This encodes CASSQQILSGNTIYF.

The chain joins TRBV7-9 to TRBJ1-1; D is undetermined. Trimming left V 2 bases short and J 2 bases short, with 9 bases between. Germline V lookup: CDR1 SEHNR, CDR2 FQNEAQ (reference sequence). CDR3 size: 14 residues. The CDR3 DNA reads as TGTGCCAGCAGCTTATACCCAGATAACACTGAAGCTTTCTTT. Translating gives CASSLYPDNTEAFF.

CDR3 sequence: CASSLAGGQETQYF. In nucleotides, the CDR3 is TGTGCCAGCAGCTTAGCGGGAGGGCAAGAGACCCAGTACTTC. The rearrangement uses TRBV7-9 and TRBJ2-5, with 7 bases identical to TRBD2. The germline V gene encodes CDR1 SEHNR and CDR2 FQNEAQ (reference sequence). V dropped 0 bases and J dropped 2; count of bases not matched to a gene: 0. The CDR3 contains 14 residues. Combining the CDR3 with reference TRBV7-9 and TRBJ2-5 gives the whole variable domain DTGVSQNPRHKITKRGQNVTFRCDPISEHNRLYWYRQTLGQGPEFLTYFQNEAQLEKSRLLSDRFSAERPKGSFSTLEIQRTEQGDSAMYLCASSLAGGQETQYFGPGTRLLVL.

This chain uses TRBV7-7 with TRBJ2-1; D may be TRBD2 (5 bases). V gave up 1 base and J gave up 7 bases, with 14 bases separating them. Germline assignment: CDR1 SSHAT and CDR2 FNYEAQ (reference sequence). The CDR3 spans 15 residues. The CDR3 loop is CASSLVLVGRNEQFF. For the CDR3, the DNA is TGTGCCAGCAGCTTAGTACTAGTTGGTCGGAATGAGCAGTTCTTC.

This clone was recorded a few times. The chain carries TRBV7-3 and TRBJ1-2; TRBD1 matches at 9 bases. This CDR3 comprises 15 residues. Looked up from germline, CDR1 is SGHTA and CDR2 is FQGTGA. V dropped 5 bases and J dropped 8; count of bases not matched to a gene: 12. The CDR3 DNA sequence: TGTGCCAGCAGCCCGGACAGGGGAGGGTCCAAGGGCTACACCTTC. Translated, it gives CASSPDRGGSKGYTF.

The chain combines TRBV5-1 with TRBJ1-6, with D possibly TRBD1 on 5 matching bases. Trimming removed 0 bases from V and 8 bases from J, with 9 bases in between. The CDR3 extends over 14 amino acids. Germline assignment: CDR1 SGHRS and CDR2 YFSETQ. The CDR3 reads CASSLAVGHSPLHF. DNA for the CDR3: TGCGCCAGCAGCTTGGCCGTGGGGCATTCACCCCTCCACTTT.

CDR3: CASSVRTGYDTQYF. CDR3 coding DNA: TGTGCCAGCAGTGTCAGGACGGGATATGATACGCAGTATTTT. V and J are TRBV2 and TRBJ2-3, with D possibly TRBD2 on 5 matching bases. V lost 4 bases to trimming and J lost 6 bases, with 14 bases between them. The CDR3 spans 14 residues. Germline assignment: CDR1 SNHLY and CDR2 FYNNEI.

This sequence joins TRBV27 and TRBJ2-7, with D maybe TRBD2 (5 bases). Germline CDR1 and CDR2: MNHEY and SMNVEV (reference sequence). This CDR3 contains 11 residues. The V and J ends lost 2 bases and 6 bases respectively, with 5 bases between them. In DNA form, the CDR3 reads TGTGCCAGCAGTTTAGGACTCGAGCAGTACTTC. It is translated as CASSLGLEQYF.

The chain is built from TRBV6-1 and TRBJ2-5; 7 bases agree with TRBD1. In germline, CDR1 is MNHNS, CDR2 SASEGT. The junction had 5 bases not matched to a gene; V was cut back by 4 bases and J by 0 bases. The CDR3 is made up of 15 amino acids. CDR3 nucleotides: TGTGCCAGCAGTGCGGGACAGAGGTACCAAGAGACCCAGTACTTC. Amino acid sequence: CASSAGQRYQETQYF.

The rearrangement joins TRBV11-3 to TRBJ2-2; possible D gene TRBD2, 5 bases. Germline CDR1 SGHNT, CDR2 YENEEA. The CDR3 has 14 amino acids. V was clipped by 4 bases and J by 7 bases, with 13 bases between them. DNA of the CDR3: TGTGCCAGCAGCTCCACGGACTGGCGCGGGGAGCTGTTTTTT. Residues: CASSSTDWRGELFF.

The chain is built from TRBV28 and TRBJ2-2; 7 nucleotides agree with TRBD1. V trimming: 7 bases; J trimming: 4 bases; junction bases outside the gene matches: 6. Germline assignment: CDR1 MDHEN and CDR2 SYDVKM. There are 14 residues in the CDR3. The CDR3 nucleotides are TGTGCCAGCATCCCAGGACAGGTCACCGGGGAGCTGTTTTTT. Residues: CASIPGQVTGELFF.

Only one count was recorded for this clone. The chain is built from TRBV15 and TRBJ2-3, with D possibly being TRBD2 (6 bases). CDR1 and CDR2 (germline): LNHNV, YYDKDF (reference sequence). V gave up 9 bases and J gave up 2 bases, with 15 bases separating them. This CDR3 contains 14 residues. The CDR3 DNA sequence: TGTGCCACTAGCCTCGGGACTCACACAGATACGCAGTATTTT. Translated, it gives CATSLGTHTDTQYF.

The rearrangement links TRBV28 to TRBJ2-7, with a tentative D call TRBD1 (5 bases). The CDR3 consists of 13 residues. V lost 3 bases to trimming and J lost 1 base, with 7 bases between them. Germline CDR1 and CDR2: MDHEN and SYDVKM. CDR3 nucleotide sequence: TGTGCCAGCAGTTTGGGGCAGTCCTACGAGCAGTACTTC. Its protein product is CASSLGQSYEQYF.

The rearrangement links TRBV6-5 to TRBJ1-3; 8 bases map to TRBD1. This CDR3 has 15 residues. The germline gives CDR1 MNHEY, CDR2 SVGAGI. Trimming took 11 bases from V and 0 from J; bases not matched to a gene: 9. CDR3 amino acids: CAPVDRGYSGNTIYF. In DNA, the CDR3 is TGTGCCCCCGTCGACAGGGGCTACTCTGGAAACACCATATATTTT.

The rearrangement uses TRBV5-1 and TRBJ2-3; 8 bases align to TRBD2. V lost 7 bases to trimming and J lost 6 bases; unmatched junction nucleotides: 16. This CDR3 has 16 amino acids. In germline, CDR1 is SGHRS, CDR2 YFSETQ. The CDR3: CASALGLAGFGDTQYF. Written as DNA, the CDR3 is TGCGCCAGCGCATTGGGGCTAGCGGGCTTCGGGGATACGCAGTATTTT.

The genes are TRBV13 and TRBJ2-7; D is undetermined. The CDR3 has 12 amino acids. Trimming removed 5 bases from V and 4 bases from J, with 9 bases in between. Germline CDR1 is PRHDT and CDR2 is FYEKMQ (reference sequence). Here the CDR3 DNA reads TGTGCCAGCAGCCGAGGCCCATACGAGCAGTACTTC. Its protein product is CASSRGPYEQYF.

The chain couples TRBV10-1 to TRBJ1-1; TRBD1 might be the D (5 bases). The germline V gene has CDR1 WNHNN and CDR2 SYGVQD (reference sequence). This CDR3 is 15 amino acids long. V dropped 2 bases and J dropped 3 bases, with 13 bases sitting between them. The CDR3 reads CASSEMGGAYTEAFF. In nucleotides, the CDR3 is TGCGCCAGCAGTGAGATGGGCGGGGCTTACACTGAAGCTTTCTTT.

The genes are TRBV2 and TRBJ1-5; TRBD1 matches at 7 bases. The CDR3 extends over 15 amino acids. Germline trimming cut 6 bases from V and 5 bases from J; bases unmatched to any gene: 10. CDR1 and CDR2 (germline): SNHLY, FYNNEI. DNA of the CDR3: TGTGCCAGCAGCCGACAGGGTTCCTGGGATCAGCCCCAGCATTTT. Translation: CASSRQGSWDQPQHF. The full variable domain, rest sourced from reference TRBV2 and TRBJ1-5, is EPEVTQTPSHQVTQMGQEVILRCVPISNHLYFYWYRQILGQKVEFLVSFYNNEISEKSEIFDDQFSVERPDGSNFTLKIRSTKLEDSAMYFCASSRQGSWDQPQHFGDGTRLSIL.

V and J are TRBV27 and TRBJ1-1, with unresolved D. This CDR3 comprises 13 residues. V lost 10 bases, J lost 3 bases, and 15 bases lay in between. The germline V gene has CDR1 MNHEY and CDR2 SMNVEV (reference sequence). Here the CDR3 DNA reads TGTGCCACCCAGCCTGACCGGGACACTGAAGCTTTCTTT. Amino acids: CATQPDRDTEAFF.

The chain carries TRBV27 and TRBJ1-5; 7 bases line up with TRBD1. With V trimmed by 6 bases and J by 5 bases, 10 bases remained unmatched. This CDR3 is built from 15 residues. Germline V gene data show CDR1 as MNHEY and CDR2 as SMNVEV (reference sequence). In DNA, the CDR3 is TGTGCCAGCAGAGGGACAGCGTCGTGGGATCAGCCCCAGCATTTT. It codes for CASRGTASWDQPQHF.

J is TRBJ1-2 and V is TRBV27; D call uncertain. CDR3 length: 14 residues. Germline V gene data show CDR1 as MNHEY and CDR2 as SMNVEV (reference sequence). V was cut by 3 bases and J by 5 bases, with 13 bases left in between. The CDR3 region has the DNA TGTGCCAGCAGTTTTAACCCGGTCCTATATGGCTACACCTTC. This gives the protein CASSFNPVLYGYTF.

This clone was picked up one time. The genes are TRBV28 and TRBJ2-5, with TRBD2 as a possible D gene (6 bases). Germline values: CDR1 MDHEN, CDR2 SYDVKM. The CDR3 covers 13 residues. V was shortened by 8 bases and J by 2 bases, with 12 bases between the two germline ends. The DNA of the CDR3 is TGTGCCAGCGGCCGACTAGATCAAGAGACCCAGTACTTC. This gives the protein CASGRLDQETQYF.

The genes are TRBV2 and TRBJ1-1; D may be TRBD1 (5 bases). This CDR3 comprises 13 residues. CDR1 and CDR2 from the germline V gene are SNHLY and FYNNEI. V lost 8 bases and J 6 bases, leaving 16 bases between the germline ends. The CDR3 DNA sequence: TGTGCCAGCGCCAAGGACCAGGGTCCTGAAGCTTTCTTT. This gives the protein CASAKDQGPEAFF.

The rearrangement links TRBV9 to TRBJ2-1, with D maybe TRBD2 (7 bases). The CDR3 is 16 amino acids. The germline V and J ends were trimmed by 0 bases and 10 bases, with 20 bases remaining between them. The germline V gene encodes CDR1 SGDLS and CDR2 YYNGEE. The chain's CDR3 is CASSVEGRGAEGEQFF. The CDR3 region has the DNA TGTGCCAGCAGCGTAGAGGGTCGGGGGGCGGAAGGCGAGCAGTTCTTC.

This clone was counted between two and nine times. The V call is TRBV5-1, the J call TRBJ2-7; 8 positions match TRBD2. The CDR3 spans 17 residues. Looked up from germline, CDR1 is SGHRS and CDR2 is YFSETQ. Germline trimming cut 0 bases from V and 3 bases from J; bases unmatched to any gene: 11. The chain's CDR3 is CASSLGTSRLAGYEQYF. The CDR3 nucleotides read TGCGCCAGCAGCTTGGGAACATCCCGGCTAGCGGGCTACGAGCAGTACTTC. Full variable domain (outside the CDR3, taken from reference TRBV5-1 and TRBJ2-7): KAGVTQTPRYLIKTRGQQVTLSCSPISGHRSVSWYQQTPGQGLQFLFEYFSETQRNKGNFPGRFSGRQFSNSRSEMNVSTLELGDSALYLCASSLGTSRLAGYEQYFGPGTRLTVT.

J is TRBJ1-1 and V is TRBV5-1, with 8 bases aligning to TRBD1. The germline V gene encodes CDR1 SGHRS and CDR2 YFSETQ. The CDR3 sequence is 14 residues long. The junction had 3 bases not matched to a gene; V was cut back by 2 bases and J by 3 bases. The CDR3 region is CASSFTGGDTEAFF. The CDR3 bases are TGCGCCAGCAGCTTTACAGGGGGAGACACTGAAGCTTTCTTT.

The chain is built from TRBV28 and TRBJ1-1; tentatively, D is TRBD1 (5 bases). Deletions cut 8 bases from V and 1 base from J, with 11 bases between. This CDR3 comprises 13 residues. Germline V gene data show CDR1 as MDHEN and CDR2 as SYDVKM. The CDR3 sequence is CASGGGWNTEAFF. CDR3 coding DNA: TGTGCCAGCGGGGGGGGATGGAACACTGAAGCTTTCTTT.